Below, one T cell receptor (beta chain) is given with its context. Its target is unknown. Germline V gene sequence: CDR1 SGDLS, CDR2 YYNGEE. Trimming took 1 base from V and 8 from J, leaving 9 bases between them. This CDR3 contains 12 residues. In TCRdb, the 5' RACE reads were re-called with MiXCR into one record per CDR3 protein. The sample lists under 200,000 distinct CDR3 sequences, 6.5% to 8.5% seen once, with more than 2% in the top ten. This record comes from a study of T cells after yellow fever vaccination. Study overall: In the case of low-cell-number fractions, SMART-Seq v4 Ultra Low Input was used for preparation. The study's findings and limits: Weaker, the secondary response peaked sooner, at day 5 versus 15.

This chain connects TRBV9 to TRBJ1-1; D not certain. The sample here was CD4+ T cells sorted from PBMCs, taken 5 days after the first yellow fever vaccination. This TCR was recovered from a man younger than 35 who received the YFV17D yellow fever vaccine. In DNA form, the CDR3 reads TGTGCCAGCAGCGTATCCCCGGGGGAAGCTTTCTTT. This translates into CASSVSPGEAFF.